This T cell receptor (beta chain) stems from a study of shared clonotypes between healthy human individuals. This clone was seen once. V lost 0 bases to trimming and J lost 0 bases, with 6 bases between them. The germline CDR1 and CDR2 sequences are SGDLS and YYNGEE. This CDR3 is built from 15 residues. Deep was the level used in running the assay. For every subset, genomic DNA was evenly distributed across several immunoSEQ plates. TCRdb keeps only in-frame clones here, not all; method: immunoSEQ multiplex PCR. Among some 2,000,000 clones, roughly 95% were seen once, and the ten largest hold roughly 0.13%.

The source of this sequence is a man between 18 and 35 years old in good health. The sequenced material came from naive CD4+ T cells sorted from blood. Specified subset: CD45RA+ positively selected. The chain joins TRBV9 to TRBJ1-4; D is undetermined. This CDR3 reads CASSVDQTTNEKLFF. CDR3 in DNA: TGTGCCAGCAGCGTAGACCAGACAACTAATGAAAAACTGTTTTTT.